The next 30 T cell receptor beta chains were all read from a single sample in a study of CD8 T cells in ankylosing spondylitis. Which antigens these TCRs recognize remains unknown. Each CDR3 protein gets one entry after TCRdb re-called the 5' RACE reads with MiXCR. Altogether more than 650,000 distinct CDR3 sequences are present, 10% to 15% being singletons, with the ten largest covering just over 0.5%. Overall study results and limits: One TCR beta motif, made up of several highly homologous variants, appeared characteristic of ankylosing spondylitis blood.

The sequencing sample was made of blood, either unsorted or a sorted T cell fraction (not recorded which). Receptor source: a male donor with ankylosing spondylitis.

V usage is TRBV5-1 and J usage is TRBJ2-1, with 11 bases matching TRBD2. The CDR3 sequence is 16 residues long. The junction had 6 bases not matched to a gene; V was cut back by 0 bases and J by 7 bases. CDR1 is SGHRS, CDR2 YFSETQ, per germline. In DNA form, the CDR3 reads TGCGCCAGCAGCTTGGTGGTAGCGGGAGGGTGGAATGAGCAGTTCTTC. This translates into CASSLVVAGGWNEQFF.

The chain has TRBV18 and TRBJ1-1; the D gene is possibly TRBD1 (5 bases). V dropped 0 bases and J dropped 1 base, with 9 bases sitting between them. The germline V gene encodes CDR1 KGHSH and CDR2 LQKENI. This CDR3 comprises 15 residues. CDR3 loop: CASSPPGPRNTEAFF. DNA for the CDR3: TGTGCCAGCTCACCACCGGGACCGAGGAACACTGAAGCTTTCTTT.

The rearrangement joins TRBV5-1 to TRBJ2-1; 8 bases fit TRBD2. The V and J ends lost 4 bases and 8 bases, in that order; junction bases with no gene match: 11. CDR1 and CDR2 (germline): SGHRS, YFSETQ. The CDR3 length is 15 residues. The CDR3, as DNA: TGCGCCAGCAGCCGTCCCAGCGGGGGAGTTGATGAGCAGTTCTTC. Translating it yields CASSRPSGGVDEQFF.

This clonotype was observed a handful of times. The rearrangement joins TRBV20-1 to TRBJ1-1; D might be TRBD1 (5 bases). The V gene's germline CDR1 is DFQATT and CDR2 SNEGSKA (reference sequence). The CDR3 has 13 residues. Trimming stripped 0 bases from V and 9 bases from J, with 14 bases between. The CDR3: CSARDSGGRKAFF. CDR3 DNA: TGCAGTGCTAGAGATAGCGGGGGGAGAAAAGCTTTCTTT.

In this sample, this clonotype turned up many times. The chain combines TRBV5-1 with TRBJ2-1; TRBD2 matches 10 bases. This CDR3 comprises 15 residues. J was trimmed by 6 bases and V by 0 bases; bases with no gene match: 3. Germline V lookup: CDR1 SGHRS, CDR2 YFSETQ. The CDR3 DNA reads TGCGCCAGCAGCTTGGCGGCTAGCGGGGGCAATGAGCAGTTCTTC. Translating gives CASSLAASGGNEQFF.

This clonotype was detected a few times. This rearrangement joins TRBV15 to TRBJ2-7, with D possibly TRBD1 on 5 matching bases. V lost 3 bases and J lost 0, with 15 bases in between. The CDR3 runs to 16 residues. The germline V gene encodes CDR1 LNHNV and CDR2 YYDKDF (reference sequence). The CDR3 DNA reads as TGTGCCACCAGCAGTGCCAGGGCGACGAGCTCCTACGAGCAGTACTTC. This sequence encodes CATSSARATSSYEQYF.

The V call is TRBV6-5, the J call TRBJ1-4, with D perhaps TRBD1 (5 bases). With 0 bases removed from V and 10 bases from J, the gap between germline ends came to 12 bases. The germline V gene encodes CDR1 MNHEY and CDR2 SVGAGI. The CDR3 sequence is 14 residues long. This chain's CDR3 is CASSYSDTVGKLFF. In DNA, the CDR3 is TGTGCCAGCAGTTACTCGGACACCGTGGGAAAACTGTTTTTT.

This clonotype has only a few counts. V is TRBV7-2 and J is TRBJ2-7; 11 bases agree with TRBD2. Germline CDR1 SGHTA, CDR2 FQGNSA. The junction had 1 base not matched to a gene; V was cut back by 1 base and J by 5 bases. The CDR3 extends over 14 amino acids. CDR3 in amino acids: CASSLVAGGHEQYF. Written as DNA, the CDR3 is TGTGCCAGCAGCTTAGTAGCGGGAGGGCACGAGCAGTACTTC.

J is TRBJ2-5 and V is TRBV9, with 11 nucleotides matching TRBD2. CDR3 size: 14 residues. Looked up from germline, CDR1 is SGDLS and CDR2 is YYNGEE. Trimming cost V 2 bases and J 5 bases; bases outside gene matches: 2. The CDR3 here is CASSVTSGEETQYF. The CDR3 nucleotides are TGTGCCAGCAGCGTGACTAGCGGGGAGGAGACCCAGTACTTC.

The chain is built from TRBV24-1 and TRBJ1-4; possibly TRBD1 for D (6 bases). The ends were cut back, 8 bases at V and 5 bases at J, with 17 bases in the middle. Germline CDR1 is KGHDR and CDR2 is SFDVKD. There are 15 residues in the CDR3. The CDR3 DNA reads as TGTGCCACCACCCACAACAGGGTTGGAAATGAAAAACTGTTTTTT. It codes for CATTHNRVGNEKLFF.

This clonotype was counted between two and nine times. The chain has TRBV9 and TRBJ2-2; possible D gene TRBD1, 5 bases. The CDR3 is 13 residues long. In germline, CDR1 is SGDLS, CDR2 YYNGEE. V was pared by 5 bases and J by 5 bases, with 10 bases between. CDR3 nucleotide sequence: TGTGCCAGCAGTCAGGGTTTAACCGGGGAGCTGTTTTTT. Encoded protein: CASSQGLTGELFF.

The sample holds a few counts of this clonotype. The V and J genes are TRBV2 and TRBJ2-2, with 15 positions matching TRBD2. This CDR3 comprises 14 residues. Germline V CDR1 and CDR2: SNHLY, FYNNEI. Unmatched junction bases numbered 0, after V lost 8 bases and J lost 5 bases. CDR3 amino acids: CASGTSGRTGELFF. CDR3 DNA: TGTGCCAGCGGGACTAGCGGGAGGACCGGGGAGCTGTTTTTT.

In its sample, this clonotype was seen many times. The rearrangement joins TRBV7-2 to TRBJ1-1; 8 bases fit TRBD1. The CDR3 runs 14 residues. After removal of 3 bases from V and 4 bases from J, the junction contained 4 bases not matched to a gene. The germline V gene has CDR1 SGHTA and CDR2 FQGNSA. Here the CDR3 reads CASSFQGAGTEAFF. Here the CDR3 DNA reads TGTGCCAGCAGCTTTCAGGGGGCTGGCACTGAAGCTTTCTTT.

This clonotype was counted ten times or more. The rearrangement links TRBV20-1 to TRBJ2-1; TRBD2 matches 8 bases. Germline loops: CDR1 DFQATT, CDR2 SNEGSKA (reference sequence). With V trimmed by 0 bases and J by 0 bases, 7 bases remained unmatched. The CDR3 length is 17 residues. The CDR3 protein is CSARDPSGLVSYNEQFF. CDR3 DNA: TGCAGTGCTAGAGACCCTAGCGGGTTAGTCTCCTACAATGAGCAGTTCTTC.

This clonotype was seen at least ten times. The gene calls are TRBV5-1 and TRBJ2-1; possible D gene TRBD1, 6 bases. The CDR3 covers 14 residues. Looked up from germline, CDR1 is SGHRS and CDR2 is YFSETQ. Trimming took 7 bases from V and 8 from J, leaving 19 bases between them. The CDR3 coding sequence is TGCGCCAGCTCGAGGGGGAAGGGGAGCGATGAGCAGTTCTTC. Translation gives CASSRGKGSDEQFF.

The CDR3 DNA reads as TGTGCCAGCAGCTCTTATTCGGGGATGTTTGGAAACACCATATATTTT. Translating gives CASSSYSGMFGNTIYF. The chain is built from TRBV7-2 and TRBJ1-3, with D unresolved. The V end was cut by 4 bases, the J end by 3 bases, with 16 bases between. This CDR3 is built from 16 residues. CDR1 SGHTA and CDR2 FQGNSA come from the germline V gene.

Comment on this clonotype: An end of the junction does not agree with germline; a read error may underlie this. CDR3 in amino acids: CASSDLGRNYF. In DNA, the CDR3 is TGTGCCAGCAGTGACCTGGGACGGAACTACTTC. The chain links TRBV6-5 to TRBJ1-2, with D perhaps TRBD1 (5 bases). CDR3 length equals 11 residues. CDR1 MNHEY and CDR2 SVGAGI come from the germline V gene.

The chain combines TRBV20-1 with TRBJ2-1, with 12 positions matching TRBD2. The germline gives CDR1 DFQATT, CDR2 SNEGSKA (reference sequence). This CDR3 comprises 17 residues. The ends lost 0 bases at V and 10 bases at J; junction bases unmatched: 13. The CDR3 reads CSARDPRTSGTISEQFF. The CDR3 coding sequence is TGCAGTGCTAGAGATCCTCGGACTAGCGGGACCATATCGGAGCAGTTCTTC.

This clonotype was counted a few times. The V gene is TRBV7-8, the J gene TRBJ2-1, with 10 bases identical to TRBD2. Per the germline V gene, CDR1 is SGHVS and CDR2 is FQNEAQ. V gave up 5 bases and J gave up 4 bases; unmatched junction bases: 8. This CDR3 region has 16 residues. The CDR3 spells CASSPVSGRLYNEQFF. Here the CDR3 DNA reads TGTGCCAGCAGCCCAGTTAGCGGGAGGTTATACAATGAGCAGTTCTTC.

The V call is TRBV4-2, the J call TRBJ2-3, with TRBD2 identical over 8 bases. The CDR3 has 16 amino acids. With 0 bases clipped from V and 6 bases from J, the junction kept 8 bases outside the gene matches. Germline V gene lookup returns CDR1 LGHNA and CDR2 YNFKEQ. CDR3 in DNA: TGTGCCAGCAGCCAAGATGCGAGGGCGGGGGGTGATACGCAGTATTTT. Its translation: CASSQDARAGGDTQYF.

This clonotype was found a few times. The chain joins TRBV20-1 to TRBJ2-1; TRBD2 aligns across 7 bases. Unmatched junction bases numbered 8, after V lost 2 bases and J lost 4 bases. The germline CDR1 and CDR2 sequences are DFQATT and SNEGSKA (reference sequence). This CDR3 contains 15 residues. CDR3 protein: CSARIPAGLYNEQFF. CDR3 coding DNA: TGCAGTGCTAGAATACCAGCGGGGTTGTACAATGAGCAGTTCTTC.

This clonotype has ten or more counts. CDR3 loop: CSALQGGKTQYF. In DNA, the CDR3 is TGCAGCGCCCTACAGGGCGGAAAGACCCAGTACTTC. This chain links TRBV29-1 with TRBJ2-5; tentative D call: TRBD1 (6 bases). The V end lost 7 bases, the J end lost 6 bases, and 15 bases lay between the germline ends. Germline V gene sequence: CDR1 SQVTM, CDR2 ANQGSEA. The CDR3 loop spans 12 amino acids.

This clonotype was seen a few times. V usage is TRBV3-1 and J usage is TRBJ2-7, with no clear D. This CDR3 has 13 amino acids. V was shortened by 0 bases and J by 3 bases, with 6 bases between the two germline ends. Per the germline V gene, CDR1 is LGHDT and CDR2 is YNNKEL (reference sequence). Here the CDR3 reads CASSQDPHYEQYF. CDR3 sequence (DNA): TGTGCCAGCAGCCAAGACCCCCACTACGAGCAGTACTTC.

The V call is TRBV20-1, the J call TRBJ2-7; no firm D call. The V and J ends lost 5 bases and 0 bases respectively, with 5 bases between them. This CDR3 region has 11 residues. CDR1 and CDR2 from the germline V gene are DFQATT and SNEGSKA (reference sequence). As DNA, the CDR3 is TGCAGTGCTCTTATCTCCTACGAGCAGTACTTC. Translation: CSALISYEQYF.

This clonotype has more than one count but fewer than ten. The CDR3 sequence: CASSEGYASDYGYTF. The CDR3 nucleotides are TGTGCCAGCAGTGAGGGATACGCGTCGGACTATGGCTACACCTTC. The rearrangement joins TRBV6-1 to TRBJ1-2; D is unresolved. The CDR3 sequence is 15 residues long. Germline V gene lookup returns CDR1 MNHNS and CDR2 SASEGT. V was trimmed by 3 bases and J by 3 bases, leaving 14 bases between them.

This clonotype was detected a few times. The chain is built from TRBV6-5 and TRBJ2-7; the match to TRBD1 covers 8 bases. The ends lost 5 bases at V and 6 bases at J; junction bases unmatched: 9. CDR1 is MNHEY, CDR2 SVGAGI, per germline. The CDR3 has 14 residues. CDR3 protein: CASSTSGQVGEQYF. The CDR3 DNA is TGTGCCAGCAGTACCTCGGGACAGGTCGGCGAGCAGTACTTC.

This clonotype was detected many times. V usage is TRBV7-2 and J usage is TRBJ1-1; D may be TRBD1 (6 bases). In germline, CDR1 is SGHTA, CDR2 FQGNSA. This CDR3 contains 13 residues. With 1 base removed from V and 7 bases from J, the gap between germline ends came to 10 bases. For the CDR3, the DNA is TGTGCCAGCAGCTTAGTAAAGGGGGTTGAAGCTTTCTTT. This translates into CASSLVKGVEAFF.

This clonotype was counted a few times. The chain employs TRBV20-1 and TRBJ1-2; no clear D. Germline assignment: CDR1 DFQATT and CDR2 SNEGSKA (reference sequence). The CDR3 has 11 residues. V was cut by 8 bases and J by 0 bases, with 7 bases left in between. The CDR3 DNA follows: TGCAGTCAGTTAGCTAACTATGGCTACACCTTC. This encodes CSQLANYGYTF.

The V gene is TRBV18, the J gene TRBJ1-6, with D uncertain. The CDR3 contains 13 residues. CDR1 KGHSH and CDR2 LQKENI come from the germline V gene. The germline V and J ends were trimmed by 2 bases and 9 bases, with 8 bases remaining between them. CDR3: CASSPSEFSPLHF. CDR3 DNA: TGTGCCAGCTCACCATCGGAGTTTTCACCCCTCCACTTT.

This clonotype was observed a few times. The gene calls are TRBV29-1 and TRBJ2-7; TRBD2 might be the D (5 bases). CDR3 length: 13 amino acids. V was trimmed by 7 bases and J by 4 bases, leaving 17 bases between them. Germline loops: CDR1 SQVTM, CDR2 ANQGSEA. CDR3 sequence: CSGTGVGPYEQYF. The CDR3 nucleotides are TGCAGCGGGACCGGGGTCGGACCATACGAGCAGTACTTC.